Below are 2 T cell receptor beta chains sequenced from a single sample in a study of identifying expanded T cells in peripheral blood. The method was immunoSEQ multiplex PCR; TCRdb's version includes in-frame clones alone and lacks a portion of them. The sample contains 60,000 to 65,000 clones, approximately 80% of which appear only once. Specimen: blood. These receptors came from a person between 18 and 75 years old in good health.

This clone has just a few counts. The rearrangement links TRBV2 to TRBJ2-4; the match to TRBD2 covers 8 bases. V dropped 4 bases and J dropped 2; count of bases not matched to a gene: 1. CDR3 length: 14 residues. Looked up from germline, CDR1 is SNHLY and CDR2 is FYNNEI. CDR3 residues: CASSASGSKNIQYF. The CDR3 DNA reads as TGTGCCAGCAGTGCTAGCGGGTCCAAAAACATTCAGTACTTC. Using reference TRBV2 and TRBJ2-4 for the parts outside the CDR3, the full variable domain is EPEVTQTPSHQVTQMGQEVILRCVPISNHLYFYWYRQILGQKVEFLVSFYNNEISEKSEIFDDQFSVERPDGSNFTLKIRSTKLEDSAMYFCASSASGSKNIQYFGAGTRLSVL.

The CDR3 bases are TGTGCCAGCAGTTTATCTCGACAGGGATCTGGAAACACCATATATTTT. It specifies CASSLSRQGSGNTIYF. The chain carries TRBV27 and TRBJ1-3; TRBD1 matches 7 bases. V lost 0 bases and J lost 1; bases outside the gene matches: 3. Germline V gene data show CDR1 as MNHEY and CDR2 as SMNVEV (reference sequence). CDR3 length: 16 residues.